The 6 T cell receptor beta chains below all came from one sample that was sequenced in a study of blood T cell repertoires in COVID-19. The method was immunoSEQ multiplex PCR; TCRdb's version includes in-frame clones alone and lacks a portion of them. The sample carries hundreds of thousands of clones, about four fifths recorded once. Material for sequencing was peripheral blood. These receptors were obtained from an elderly woman with COVID-19, enrolled during active disease.

The genes are TRBV10-3 and TRBJ2-3; TRBD2 matches 10 bases. Unmatched junction bases numbered 9, after V lost 0 bases and J lost 0 bases. The CDR3 is made up of 19 amino acids. Germline CDR1 reads ENHRY; CDR2 reads SYGVKD. The chain's CDR3 is CAISESIWLAGVSTDTQYF. The CDR3 DNA sequence: TGTGCCATCAGTGAGTCGATCTGGCTAGCGGGAGTGAGCACAGATACGCAGTATTTT.

The V gene is TRBV2, the J gene TRBJ1-2; no definite D call. The V gene lost 7 bases and the J gene lost 1 base, with 4 bases spanning the gap. The CDR3 runs 11 residues. The V gene's germline CDR1 is SNHLY and CDR2 FYNNEI. CDR3 sequence (DNA): TGTGCCAGCACCCTTAACTATGGCTACACCTTC. It yields the protein CASTLNYGYTF.

In this sample, this clone turned up once. This sequence joins TRBV2 and TRBJ1-2; D call uncertain. Trimming left V 1 base short and J 2 bases short, with 8 bases between. The length of the CDR3 is 14 residues. Germline values: CDR1 SNHLY, CDR2 FYNNEI. CDR3 residues: CASSEGRVNYGYTF. CDR3 nucleotides: TGTGCCAGCAGTGAAGGTCGGGTAAACTATGGCTACACCTTC.

The chain links TRBV7-3 to TRBJ2-2; 13 bases fit TRBD2. The CDR3 consists of 19 residues. Germline-derived CDR1 and CDR2 are SGHTA and FQGTGA. After removal of 5 bases from V and 0 bases from J, the junction contained 9 bases not matched to a gene. CDR3 nucleotides: TGTGCCAGCAGCGCGCGACTAGCGGGAGGATCAACGAACACCGGGGAGCTGTTTTTT. It translates to CASSARLAGGSTNTGELFF.

The rearrangement joins TRBV15 to TRBJ1-5, with D perhaps TRBD1 (5 bases). The germline gives CDR1 LNHNV, CDR2 YYDKDF (reference sequence). CDR3 length equals 15 residues. Trimming left V 6 bases short and J 5 bases short, with 17 bases between. In nucleotides, the CDR3 is TGTGCCACCAGGTCGACGGGGGTTCTCGATCAGCCCCAGCATTTT. Its translation is CATRSTGVLDQPQHF. The full variable domain, with the rest looked up from reference TRBV15 and TRBJ1-5, is DAMVIQNPRYQVTQFGKPVTLSCSQTLNHNVMYWYQQKSSQAPKLLFHYYDKDFNNEADTPDNFQSRRPNTSFCFLDIRSPGLGDTAMYLCATRSTGVLDQPQHFGDGTRLSIL.

This clone appeared a few times. The genes are TRBV6-6 and TRBJ1-2, with a tentative D call TRBD1 (5 bases). CDR3 length equals 15 residues. Trimming removed 6 bases at V and 3 bases at J, with 17 bases between. Germline-derived CDR1 and CDR2 are MNHNY and SVGAGI (reference sequence). As DNA, the CDR3 is TGTGCCAGCAGCCTACCAACGGGGGGGGACTATGGCTACACCTTC. Protein sequence: CASSLPTGGDYGYTF.